This TCR beta chain was documented in a study of T cell changes during pregnancy in multiple sclerosis. Trimming removed 2 bases from V and 0 bases from J, with 9 bases in between. Germline CDR1 is MRHNA and CDR2 is SNTAGT. The CDR3 extends over 15 amino acids. This clone has more than one count but fewer than ten. Here immunoSEQ multiplex PCR was the method, and the copy in TCRdb shows in-frame clones only, minus some. This sample has some 70,000 clones, with 92% found just once. The rearrangement uses TRBV6-4 and TRBJ2-3, with TRBD2 as a possible D gene (7 bases). The clonotype comes from a female donor in good health, enrolled as a control in a pregnancy study. Source: peripheral blood, taken in the second trimester of pregnancy. The CDR3 sequence: CASSDGGASTDTQYF. The CDR3 DNA follows: TGTGCCAGCAGTGACGGGGGGGCTAGCACAGATACGCAGTATTTT.